What follows describes a single TCR beta chain. The antigen remains unidentified. Here immunoSEQ multiplex PCR was the method, and the copy in TCRdb shows in-frame clones only, minus some. The sample consists of some 54,000 clones, around nine tenths of them appearing once. These data come from a study of OX40 agonist ivuxolimab in advanced cancers. Across the whole study: Those treated in dose escalation had hepatocellular carcinoma, melanoma, renal cell cancer or head and neck cancer. In three patients, partial responses were observed, one with hepatocellular carcinoma and two with cutaneous melanoma. Study-wide results and limits: Among T cells, CD8+ cells averaged more expanded clones than CD4+ cells. Undetermined was the antigen specificity of the expanded peripheral T cells.

The source material was CD4+ or CD8+ T cells sorted from blood, sampled in a trial of the OX40 agonist ivuxolimab. The receptor comes from an adult with an advanced solid tumor such as melanoma, head and neck, liver or kidney cancer.

CDR3 sequence: CASGFSGIGELFF. The CDR3 DNA is TGTGCCAGTGGGTTTAGCGGTATCGGGGAGCTGTTTTTT. V is TRBV19 and J is TRBJ2-2; perhaps TRBD2 as D (6 bases). This CDR3 is 13 amino acids long. Germline lookup yields CDR1 LNHDA and CDR2 SQIVND (reference sequence). V was cut by 8 bases and J by 7 bases, with 14 bases left in between. Using reference TRBV19 and TRBJ2-2 for the parts outside the CDR3, the full variable domain is DGGITQSPKYLFRKEGQNVTLSCEQNLNHDAMYWYRQDPGQGLRLIYYSQIVNDFQKGDIAEGYSVSREKKESFPLTVTSAQKNPTAFYLCASGFSGIGELFFGEGSRLTVL.